These 20 T cell receptor beta chains share one sample of origin, sequenced in a study of identical twins. TCRdb ran MiXCR on the 5' RACE reads and lists one entry per CDR3 protein. The sample consists of fewer than 350,000 distinct CDR3 sequences, 8% to 9% of them appearing once. The same specimen was also included in a second study, on yellow fever vaccine responses in identical twins.

What was sequenced was memory (CD45RO+) T cells sorted from blood. The origin of the receptors is a woman aged 18-30 years in good health.

This clonotype was observed a handful of times. The V gene is TRBV7-9, the J gene TRBJ2-5, with D unclear. Trimming took 5 bases from V and 5 from J, leaving 12 bases between them. CDR3 length: 13 residues. Germline-derived CDR1 and CDR2 are SEHNR and FQNEAQ (reference sequence). As DNA, the CDR3 is TGTGCCAGCAGCCTTCCGCCTGGGGAGACCCAGTACTTC. Its translation is CASSLPPGETQYF.

This clonotype was observed a few times. The chain has TRBV6-1 and TRBJ2-1, with 8 bases that match TRBD2. Germline lookup yields CDR1 MNHNS and CDR2 SASEGT. V shed 9 bases, J shed 2 bases, and the junction held 3 bases outside the gene matches. The CDR3 loop spans 13 amino acids. The CDR3 reads CASSGVPYNEQFF. CDR3 DNA: TGTGCCAGTAGCGGGGTGCCCTACAATGAGCAGTTCTTC.

This clonotype was found many times. This sequence joins TRBV5-6 and TRBJ2-1; D tentatively fits TRBD1 or TRBD2 (6 bases each). Trimming removed 4 bases at V and 4 bases at J, with 12 bases between. From germline, CDR1 is SGHDT and CDR2 YYEEEE. There are 14 residues in the CDR3. Here the CDR3 reads CASSERGAYNEQFF. The DNA for the CDR3 is TGTGCCAGCAGCGAAAGGGGGGCGTACAATGAGCAGTTCTTC.

V is TRBV24-1 and J is TRBJ2-1; D gene ambiguous. Between the trimmed V and J ends, which lost 5 bases and 0 bases, there was a span of 7 bases. CDR3 length: 14 residues. Germline lookup yields CDR1 KGHDR and CDR2 SFDVKD. As DNA, the CDR3 is TGTGCCACCAGTGCTGATTACTCCTACAATGAGCAGTTCTTC. This gives the protein CATSADYSYNEQFF.

A few counts support this clonotype. The DNA is left out, because the CDR3 cannot be placed on it with certainty; the CDR3 is given as TCRdb lists it. V and J are TRBV21-1 and TRBJ2-2. TRBV21-1 is noted as a pseudogene. The CDR3 length is 13 residues, termini included. This chain's CDR3 is CASGKSTPGSCFF.

This clonotype was picked up many times. This rearrangement joins TRBV5-4 to TRBJ2-1; TRBD2 agrees at 8 bases. The V segment lost 3 bases and the J segment 0 bases; nucleotides outside the gene matches: 5. This CDR3 is 16 amino acids long. Germline V gene lookup returns CDR1 SGHNT and CDR2 YYREEE (reference sequence). The CDR3 DNA follows: TGTGCCAGCAGCTCCACGGGGGGGAGCTCCTACAATGAGCAGTTCTTC. Amino acids: CASSSTGGSSYNEQFF.

Many counts were recorded for this clonotype. This chain joins TRBV28 and TRBJ1-5; 8 bases are a match to TRBD1. The J segment lost 4 bases and the V segment lost 4 bases, leaving 9 bases of the junction unmatched. CDR3 length: 16 amino acids. CDR1 and CDR2 from the germline V gene are MDHEN and SYDVKM. DNA of the CDR3: TGTGCCAGCAGTTCCCGGGACAGGTTTCGGAATCAGCCCCAGCATTTT. Translation: CASSSRDRFRNQPQHF.

This clonotype was detected many times. V and J are TRBV24-1 and TRBJ2-1; TRBD2 matches at 9 bases. V gave up 4 bases and J gave up 8 bases; unmatched junction bases: 20. There are 19 residues in the CDR3. The V gene's germline CDR1 is KGHDR and CDR2 SFDVKD. The CDR3 DNA reads TGTGCCACCAGTGACCCCAATCCGGGTAGCGGGAGTGTAGAACATGAGCAGTTCTTC. This gives the protein CATSDPNPGSGSVEHEQFF.

This clonotype was picked up many times. The chain uses TRBV12-3 or TRBV12-4 and TRBJ2-4; 7 bases agree with TRBD2. The CDR3 has 15 amino acids. V lost 1 base, J lost 1 base, and 1 base stayed unmatched. CDR3 coding DNA: TGTGCCAGCAGTTTAGACGGGAGGGCCAAAAACATTCAGTACTTC. It is translated as CASSLDGRAKNIQYF.

The chain couples TRBV11-3 to TRBJ2-1; D perhaps matches TRBD1 (6 bases). The germline V gene has CDR1 SGHNT and CDR2 YENEEA. The CDR3 covers 16 residues. Trimming took off 1 base at V and 8 bases at J, with 18 bases between the two ends. Here the CDR3 reads CASSLAWAGQRDEQFF. CDR3 in DNA: TGTGCCAGCAGCTTAGCCTGGGCAGGACAGAGGGATGAGCAGTTCTTC.

The chain recombines TRBV7-8 with TRBJ2-3; D is undetermined. Germline-derived CDR1 and CDR2 are SGHVS and FQNEAQ. V was pared by 2 bases and J by 2 bases, with 8 bases between. The CDR3 length is 14 residues. The CDR3 region is CASSLRRLTDTQYF. The CDR3 DNA reads as TGTGCCAGCAGCTTAAGAAGACTCACAGATACGCAGTATTTT. The whole variable domain, filled in from reference TRBV7-8 and TRBJ2-3, reads GAGVSQSPRYKVAKRGQDVALRCDPISGHVSLFWYQQALGQGPEFLTYFQNEAQLDKSGLPSDRFFAERPEGSVSTLKIQRTQQEDSAVYLCASSLRRLTDTQYFGPGTRLTVL.

This clonotype was observed a few times. The J gene is TRBJ2-7, the V gene TRBV11-2, with a possible D match to TRBD2 (7 bases). Germline values: CDR1 SGHAT, CDR2 FQNNGV. V was pared by 0 bases and J by 2 bases, with 14 bases between. The CDR3 sequence is 16 residues long. CDR3 DNA sequence: TGTGCCAGCAGCTTAGATCGGGGGGCAATACCCTACGAGCAGTACTTC. It specifies CASSLDRGAIPYEQYF.

The rearrangement uses TRBV10-3 and TRBJ2-1; 14 bases line up with TRBD2. V gave up 0 bases and J gave up 1 base; unmatched junction bases: 5. Per germline, CDR1 ENHRY and CDR2 SYGVKD. The CDR3 consists of 19 residues. The CDR3 DNA sequence: TGTGCCATCAGTGAGTCTGCGGGACTAGCGGGAGTATCCTACAATGAGCAGTTCTTC. Residues: CAISESAGLAGVSYNEQFF.

The genes are TRBV11-2 and TRBJ1-2, with a tentative D call TRBD1 (5 bases). CDR1 SGHAT and CDR2 FQNNGV come from the germline V gene. V was cut by 6 bases and J by 7 bases, with 36 bases left in between. The CDR3 runs to 20 residues. CDR3 protein: CASRSGTFRDPLIEGGGYTF. The DNA for the CDR3 is TGTGCCAGCAGGTCAGGGACTTTCCGGGATCCACTCATCGAAGGAGGTGGCTACACCTTC.

This sequence joins TRBV20-1 and TRBJ2-1, with TRBD2 identical over 8 bases. With V trimmed by 0 bases and J by 6 bases, 7 bases remained unmatched. From germline, CDR1 is DFQATT and CDR2 SNEGSKA (reference sequence). The CDR3 covers 15 residues. The CDR3 spells CSARDLAGRGNEQFF. The CDR3 bases are TGCAGTGCTAGAGATTTAGCGGGGAGGGGCAATGAGCAGTTCTTC.

This clonotype was counted many times. The chain uses TRBV20-1 and TRBJ2-1, with TRBD2 matching 10 bases. V trimming: 5 bases; J trimming: 10 bases; junction bases outside the gene matches: 11. This CDR3 spans 14 amino acids. Germline V gives CDR1 DFQATT, CDR2 SNEGSKA (reference sequence). This chain's CDR3 is CSASGSGRPNEQFF. The CDR3 nucleotides read TGCAGTGCTTCTGGTAGCGGGAGGCCCAACGAGCAGTTCTTC.

As regards this clonotype: The junction shows a germline mismatch at one end, possibly a read error. The chain joins TRBV20-1 to TRBJ2-5; a weak D match, TRBD1 (6 bases). The germline V gene has CDR1 DFQATT and CDR2 SNEGSKA (reference sequence). This CDR3 region has 16 residues. CDR3 coding DNA: TGCTGTGCTGAGGGCTTCGGGACAACCTCCCAAGAGACCCAGTACTTC. It yields the protein CCAEGFGTTSQETQYF.

This chain joins TRBV3-1 and TRBJ2-7, with a tentative D call TRBD1 (6 bases). Trimming shortened V by 11 bases and J by 7 bases, and 27 bases separated the two germline ends. The CDR3 is 15 residues long. Germline CDR1 and CDR2: LGHDT and YNNKEL (reference sequence). In nucleotides, the CDR3 is TGTGCCTCCACCAAGCAGGACATTAACACAGGGGAGCAGTACTTC. Its protein product is CASTKQDINTGEQYF.

This clonotype appeared a single time. The gene calls are TRBV6-4 and TRBJ2-1, with D uncertain. CDR1 and CDR2 (germline): MRHNA, SNTAGT. The CDR3 has 14 residues. Trimming took 6 bases from V and 4 from J, leaving 13 bases between them. CDR3 residues: CASSPTWGYNEQFF. The CDR3 DNA is TGTGCCAGCAGCCCGACCTGGGGTTACAATGAGCAGTTCTTC.

Many counts were recorded for this clonotype. V is TRBV4-1 and J is TRBJ1-4, with a weak D call TRBD1 (5 bases). Deletions cut 0 bases from V and 4 bases from J, with 9 bases between. CDR3 length equals 15 residues. Germline V gene lookup returns CDR1 MGHRA and CDR2 YSYEKL. CDR3 sequence (DNA): TGCGCCAGCAGCCAAGAAAGGGACCTTAATGAAAAACTGTTTTTT. It codes for CASSQERDLNEKLFF.